This note documents a single TCR beta chain sequence. Its specificity is not known. Trimming took 4 bases from V and 0 from J, leaving 10 bases between them. The CDR3 is 14 residues long. CDR1 SNHLY and CDR2 FYNNEI come from the germline V gene. Via MiXCR, TCRdb re-called the 5' RACE reads, giving one row per CDR3 protein. Here the sample spans nearly 55,000 distinct CDR3 sequences, around 24% being singletons. Study-wide points: Tumor memory CD4+ T cell TCR gene usage clustered with blood and lymph node memory CD4+ cells and lymph node naive CD4+ cells.

This receptor was identified in a female donor with breast cancer. Sequencing was performed on tumor-infiltrating naive CD4+ T cells sorted from the breast tumor. Subset defined: naive CD4+ T cells, CD4+CD45RA+CD25-. The J gene is TRBJ2-7, the V gene TRBV2; D possibly matches TRBD1 or TRBD2 (5 bases each). CDR3 residues: CASSGGSLSYEQYF. The CDR3 DNA sequence: TGTGCCAGCAGTGGGGGGAGCCTCTCCTACGAGCAGTACTTC.